These 6 T cell receptor beta chains share one sample of origin, sequenced in a study of T-cell reconstitution after alpha-beta-depleted transplantation in children. Preparation of the TCRbeta library used unique molecular identifiers. TCRdb reprocessed the PCR reads via MiXCR and lists one record per CDR3 protein. Of about a million distinct CDR3 sequences in the sample, about 29% were seen once. The sequenced sample was PBMCs, mostly from graft donor cells, obtained 360 days after TCRalphabeta/CD19-depleted stem cell transplant. All receptors derive from a boy under three years old who had a stem cell transplant for SCID, so the T cells may come from the graft donor.

The genes are TRBV2 and TRBJ2-5; the D gene is possibly TRBD2 (5 bases). The germline CDR1 and CDR2 sequences are SNHLY and FYNNEI. The V end was cut by 3 bases, the J end by 4 bases, with 12 bases between. This CDR3 contains 14 residues. This CDR3 reads CASSDDEGLETQYF. The CDR3 DNA reads TGTGCCAGCAGTGATGATGAGGGTCTAGAGACCCAGTACTTC.

This chain connects TRBV7-2 to TRBJ1-4, with a tentative D call TRBD1 (6 bases). V lost 1 base, J lost 8 bases, and 14 bases lay in between. The length of the CDR3 is 15 residues. Germline assignment: CDR1 SGHTA and CDR2 FQGNSA. CDR3 coding DNA: TGTGCCAGCAGCTTAGGACGCAGGGGAGGGGAAAAACTGTTTTTT. Encoded protein: CASSLGRRGGEKLFF. The variable domain in full, with the rest retrieved from reference TRBV7-2 and TRBJ1-4, is GAGVSQSPSNKVTEKGKDVELRCDPISGHTALYWYRQSLGQGLEFLIYFQGNSAPDKSGLPSDRFSAERTGGSVSTLTIQRTQQEDSAVYLCASSLGRRGGEKLFFGSGTQLSVL.

This chain connects TRBV3-1 to TRBJ2-2; weak D call: TRBD2 (5 bases). Trimming removed 8 bases from V and 4 bases from J, with 17 bases in between. Germline loops: CDR1 LGHDT, CDR2 YNNKEL (reference sequence). The CDR3 runs to 15 residues. The CDR3 reads CASADGLLTTGELFF. The CDR3 nucleotides are TGTGCCAGCGCAGACGGACTTCTTACCACCGGGGAGCTGTTTTTT.

In its sample, this clonotype was seen a few times. V and J are TRBV27 and TRBJ2-7; D gene ambiguous. This CDR3 comprises 16 residues. Germline CDR1 reads MNHEY; CDR2 reads SMNVEV (reference sequence). Trimming stripped 6 bases from V and 2 bases from J, with 20 bases between. The CDR3 DNA is TGTGCCAGCAGCCCCGAAGGTCAGATCCAAGCCTACGAGCAGTACTTC. Translated, it gives CASSPEGQIQAYEQYF.

This clonotype was seen a few times. The V and J genes are TRBV4-1 and TRBJ2-2, with a tentative D call TRBD1 (7 bases). Germline-derived CDR1 and CDR2 are MGHRA and YSYEKL. V lost 1 base and J 4 bases, leaving 13 bases between the germline ends. This CDR3 has 16 residues. This CDR3 is CASSQGGGGGTGELFF. The CDR3 DNA follows: TGCGCCAGCAGCCAAGGTGGAGGGGGCGGCACCGGGGAGCTGTTTTTT.

The V call is TRBV7-3, the J call TRBJ2-5; the D gene is possibly TRBD1 (6 bases). Trimming took off 2 bases at V and 13 bases at J, with 17 bases between the two ends. This CDR3 contains 13 residues. Germline CDR1 is SGHTA and CDR2 is FQGTGA. The CDR3 is CASSLSPGQLMYF. CDR3 sequence (DNA): TGTGCCAGCAGCTTATCGCCAGGACAGCTGATGTACTTC.